These 18 T cell receptor beta chains were all obtained from the same sample, sequenced in a study of graft-versus-host responses after intestinal transplantation. These receptors have no identified antigens. Only in-frame clones appear in the TCRdb table, and some are missing; sequencing was by immunoSEQ multiplex PCR. Among tens of thousands of clones listed, 75% to 95% were seen once. Sample: unstimulated CD4+ T cells sorted from spleen or lymph node cells, taken before intestinal transplant. Every receptor here comes from a human donor who received an intestinal transplant.

The chain employs TRBV30 and TRBJ1-1, with a weak D call TRBD1 (6 bases). This CDR3 is 12 amino acids long. Germline V CDR1 and CDR2: GTSNPN, SVGIG (reference sequence). Trimming cost V 4 bases and J 1 base, with 7 bases left between them. CDR3 in amino acids: CAWTGQNTEAFF. The CDR3 region has the DNA TGTGCCTGGACGGGACAGAACACTGAAGCTTTCTTT.

The V gene is TRBV7-9, the J gene TRBJ1-2, with TRBD1 matching over 7 bases. CDR3 size: 15 residues. V was pared by 5 bases and J by 4 bases, with 10 bases of the junction left unmatched. In germline, CDR1 is SEHNR, CDR2 FQNEAQ (reference sequence). CDR3 sequence: CASSAGDSSLYGYTF. CDR3 nucleotides: TGTGCCAGCAGCGCCGGGGACAGTTCCCTCTATGGCTACACCTTC.

This chain joins TRBV5-1 and TRBJ2-3, with 8 bases fitting TRBD1. CDR1 SGHRS and CDR2 YFSETQ come from the germline V gene. CDR3 size: 21 residues. V lost 0 bases, J lost 1 base, and 19 bases stayed unmatched. The CDR3 here is CASSLGRGRGGRSVGTDTQYF. In nucleotides, the CDR3 is TGCGCCAGCAGCTTGGGCAGGGGGCGTGGAGGTCGGAGCGTGGGCACAGATACGCAGTATTTT. Complete variable domain (other parts from reference TRBV5-1 and TRBJ2-3): KAGVTQTPRYLIKTRGQQVTLSCSPISGHRSVSWYQQTPGQGLQFLFEYFSETQRNKGNFPGRFSGRQFSNSRSEMNVSTLELGDSALYLCASSLGRGRGGRSVGTDTQYFGPGTRLTVL.

This rearrangement joins TRBV18 to TRBJ1-4; D remains ambiguous. V lost 3 bases and J lost 11, with 10 bases in between. The CDR3 runs 12 residues. Germline assignment: CDR1 KGHSH and CDR2 LQKENI. For the CDR3, the DNA is TGTGCCAGCTCACCCGCCCCGGGGAAACTGTTTTTT. Translated, it gives CASSPAPGKLFF.

The chain combines TRBV20-1 with TRBJ1-3; D remains ambiguous. CDR1 DFQATT and CDR2 SNEGSKA come from the germline V gene (reference sequence). This CDR3 comprises 11 residues. The ends were cut back, 5 bases at V and 16 bases at J, with 18 bases in the middle. DNA for the CDR3: TGCAGTGCTGCTGCAGGTGCCCGGACTTATTTT. It is translated as CSAAAGARTYF.

The V call is TRBV6-5, the J call TRBJ2-2; D remains ambiguous. In germline, CDR1 is MNHEY, CDR2 SVGAGI. The CDR3 is 12 residues long. V was pared by 6 bases and J by 2 bases, with 4 bases between. CDR3 coding DNA: TGTGCCAGCAGATTAAACACCGGGGAGCTGTTTTTT. Amino acid sequence: CASRLNTGELFF.

The V and J genes are TRBV6-5 and TRBJ2-2; D might be TRBD1 (6 bases). The CDR3 runs 12 residues. Trimming removed 8 bases at V and 5 bases at J, with 9 bases between. Germline assignment: CDR1 MNHEY and CDR2 SVGAGI. CDR3 region: CASHRETGELFF. CDR3 sequence (DNA): TGTGCCAGCCACAGGGAAACCGGGGAGCTGTTTTTT.

The chain combines TRBV27 with TRBJ1-5; 7 bases fit TRBD1. This CDR3 region has 16 residues. J gave up 1 base and V 7 bases, and 10 bases lay outside the gene matches. CDR1 is MNHEY, CDR2 SMNVEV, per germline (reference sequence). Written as DNA, the CDR3 is TGTGCCAGCACCCCCCCGACAGGGCGAAGCAATCAGCCCCAGCATTTT. Amino acids: CASTPPTGRSNQPQHF.

The V and J genes are TRBV5-1 and TRBJ2-3; 7 bases fit TRBD2. The length of the CDR3 is 18 residues. Losses at the gene ends were 1 base for V and 0 bases for J; bases not matched to a gene: 11. Germline V CDR1 and CDR2: SGHRS, YFSETQ. Here the CDR3 reads CASSLRMWSGDSTDTQYF. DNA of the CDR3: TGCGCCAGCAGCTTGAGGATGTGGAGCGGGGATAGCACAGATACGCAGTATTTT.

The chain couples TRBV6-1 to TRBJ2-6, with 8 bases aligning to TRBD1. Germline CDR1 MNHNS, CDR2 SASEGT. V was pared by 2 bases and J by 1 base, with 13 bases of the junction left unmatched. The CDR3 is made up of 20 amino acids. The CDR3 here is CASSERLPGQVPSGANVLTF. CDR3 nucleotides: TGTGCCAGCAGTGAACGGCTACCGGGACAGGTGCCATCTGGGGCCAACGTCCTGACTTTC.

The chain has TRBV27 and TRBJ2-3; 10 nucleotides align to TRBD1. V gave up 8 bases and J gave up 4 bases; unmatched junction bases: 9. The CDR3 is made up of 15 amino acids. Germline assignment: CDR1 MNHEY and CDR2 SMNVEV (reference sequence). Here the CDR3 DNA reads TGTGCCAGCGGACTACGGACAGGGGGGGCAGATACGCAGTATTTT. It specifies CASGLRTGGADTQYF.

V gene TRBV19 combines with J gene TRBJ1-1; 8 bases map to TRBD1. The CDR3 consists of 16 residues. Germline CDR1 and CDR2: LNHDA and SQIVND (reference sequence). V shed 4 bases and J 1 base; nucleotides not matched to a gene: 8. CDR3 nucleotide sequence: TGTGCCAGTAGTACTTGGACAGGGAGGGGGAACACTGAAGCTTTCTTT. It yields the protein CASSTWTGRGNTEAFF.

The genes are TRBV19 and TRBJ2-7; 9 nucleotides agree with TRBD1. Germline CDR1 LNHDA, CDR2 SQIVND (reference sequence). The V and J ends lost 8 bases and 2 bases, in that order; junction bases with no gene match: 7. The CDR3 extends over 14 amino acids. CDR3 DNA: TGTGCCAGTTCCCCAGGACAGGGGACCTACGAGCAGTACTTC. It is translated as CASSPGQGTYEQYF.

The rearrangement links TRBV5-1 to TRBJ1-2; TRBD1 agrees at 8 bases. The CDR3 covers 13 residues. CDR1 and CDR2 (germline): SGHRS, YFSETQ. The ends lost 4 bases at V and 8 bases at J; junction bases unmatched: 7. CDR3 nucleotide sequence: TGCGCCAGCAGCCGGACAGGGCGAGAAGGCTACACCTTC. This translates into CASSRTGREGYTF.

The chain carries TRBV30 and TRBJ2-7; tentative D call: TRBD1 (5 bases). The V end lost 0 bases, the J end lost 3 bases, and 12 bases lay between the germline ends. Germline values: CDR1 GTSNPN, CDR2 SVGIG (reference sequence). This CDR3 contains 14 residues. Written as DNA, the CDR3 is TGTGCCTGGAGTGTTGCTAGACAGAACTACGAGCAGTACTTC. Translated, it gives CAWSVARQNYEQYF. Combining the CDR3 with reference TRBV30 and TRBJ2-7 gives the whole variable domain SQTIHQWPATLVQPVGSPLSLECTVEGTSNPNLYWYRQAAGRGLQLLFYSVGIGQISSEVPQNLSASRPQDRQFILSSKKLLLSDSGFYLCAWSVARQNYEQYFGPGTRLTVT.

The chain recombines TRBV9 with TRBJ1-3, with TRBD1 matching 7 bases. Germline CDR1 and CDR2: SGDLS and YYNGEE. V trimming: 0 bases; J trimming: 0 bases; junction bases outside the gene matches: 6. There are 17 residues in the CDR3. The CDR3 region is CASSVAQGGLSGNTIYF. Here the CDR3 DNA reads TGTGCCAGCAGCGTAGCGCAGGGGGGCCTCTCTGGAAACACCATATATTTT.

The chain recombines TRBV7-2 with TRBJ2-3; tentative D call: TRBD2 (5 bases). Germline V gene data show CDR1 as SGHTA and CDR2 as FQGNSA. V was clipped by 0 bases and J by 6 bases, with 16 bases between them. CDR3 length equals 16 residues. The CDR3 sequence: CASSLASGIGMDTQYF. DNA of the CDR3: TGTGCCAGCAGCTTAGCGTCCGGCATCGGGATGGATACGCAGTATTTT.

The chain has TRBV30 and TRBJ1-5; TRBD1 matches 9 bases. Germline CDR1 is GTSNPN and CDR2 is SVGIG (reference sequence). This CDR3 has 16 residues. V gave up 1 base and J gave up 1 base; unmatched junction bases: 5. CDR3 region: CAWSGGQGGSNQPQHF. CDR3 nucleotide sequence: TGTGCCTGGAGTGGGGGACAGGGAGGGAGCAATCAGCCCCAGCATTTT.